Listed below are T cell receptor beta chains from one sample, sequenced in a study of blood T cell repertoires in COVID-19. Some clones are missing from TCRdb's copy, which holds only in-frame ones; the method was immunoSEQ multiplex PCR. The table has 150,000 to 200,000 clones, 70% to 85% seen once; the top ten hold 4.5% to 6.5%. The specimen was peripheral blood. The source of these receptors is a woman in her 30s with acute or convalescent COVID-19. Each CDR3 is given with its conserved first and last residue. D genes are given only for firm matches. Not every row has a clone size; where given, it reads once, few, many or a size class.

v_gene: TRBV27
j_gene: TRBJ2-7
abundance: -
d_gene: -
CDR3aa: CASSLGAEQYF
CDR3nt: TGTGCCAGCAGTTTGGGGGCCGAGCAGTACTTC

v_gene: TRBV19
j_gene: TRBJ2-5
abundance: -
d_gene: -
CDR3aa: CASSILSPLGQQETQYF
CDR3nt: TGTGCCAGTAGTATCTTATCCCCCCTAGGACAACAAGAGACCCAGTACTTC

v_gene: TRBV28
j_gene: TRBJ2-3
abundance: -
d_gene: TRBD2
CDR3aa: CATERLAGGLDTQYF
CDR3nt: TGTGCCACTGAACGACTAGCGGGGGGACTGGATACGCAGTATTTT

v_gene: TRBV3-1/TRBV3-2
j_gene: TRBJ2-2
abundance: -
d_gene: -
CDR3aa: CASSRIQDTGELFF
CDR3nt: TGTGCCAGCAGCCGGATTCAGGACACCGGGGAGCTGTTTTTT

v_gene: TRBV30
j_gene: TRBJ1-4
abundance: -
d_gene: -
CDR3aa: CAWSTRGEKLFF
CDR3nt: TGTGCCTGGAGTACCAGGGGAGAAAAACTGTTTTTT

v_gene: TRBV6-1
j_gene: TRBJ1-5
abundance: -
d_gene: -
CDR3aa: CASSDAAGPQHF
CDR3nt: TGTGCCAGCAGTGATGCGGCGGGGCCCCAGCATTTT

v_gene: TRBV18
j_gene: TRBJ2-5
abundance: -
d_gene: TRBD1
CDR3aa: CASSPQDRGETQYF
CDR3nt: TGTGCCAGCTCACCCCAAGACAGGGGGGAGACCCAGTACTTC

v_gene: TRBV6-2/TRBV6-3
j_gene: TRBJ1-5
abundance: -
d_gene: -
CDR3aa: CASSVAAEGNQPQHF
CDR3nt: TGTGCCAGCAGTGTTGCCGCGGAGGGCAATCAGCCCCAGCATTTT

v_gene: TRBV18
j_gene: TRBJ2-7
abundance: few
d_gene: TRBD2
CDR3aa: CASSLGLAGADEQYF
CDR3nt: TGTGCCAGCTCCCTAGGACTAGCGGGAGCCGACGAGCAGTACTTC

v_gene: TRBV6-5
j_gene: TRBJ1-5
abundance: -
d_gene: TRBD1
CDR3aa: CASSRTGGGQPQHF
CDR3nt: TGTGCCAGCAGTAGGACAGGGGGGGGTCAGCCCCAGCATTTT

v_gene: TRBV6-5
j_gene: TRBJ2-7
abundance: -
d_gene: TRBD1
CDR3aa: CASSYGVGTGEDEQYF
CDR3nt: TGTGCCAGCAGTTACGGGGTAGGGACAGGGGAGGATGAGCAGTACTTC

v_gene: TRBV3-1/TRBV3-2
j_gene: TRBJ1-5
abundance: -
d_gene: -
CDR3aa: CASSQRRRDSNQPQHF
CDR3nt: TGTGCCAGCAGCCAAAGGAGGCGGGATAGCAATCAGCCCCAGCATTTT

v_gene: TRBV28
j_gene: TRBJ1-4
abundance: -
d_gene: -
CDR3aa: CASSPVGTATNEKLFF
CDR3nt: TGTGCCAGCAGCCCCGTCGGGACTGCAACTAATGAAAAACTGTTTTTT

v_gene: TRBV3-1/TRBV3-2
j_gene: TRBJ2-3
abundance: -
d_gene: TRBD2
CDR3aa: CASSFRGGGTDTQYF
CDR3nt: TGTGCCAGCAGCTTTCGCGGGGGGGGCACAGATACGCAGTATTTT

v_gene: TRBV28
j_gene: TRBJ1-6
abundance: -
d_gene: -
CDR3aa: CASSTGPNSPLHF
CDR3nt: TGTGCCAGCAGTACAGGGCCCAATTCACCCCTCCACTTT

v_gene: TRBV5-1
j_gene: TRBJ2-7
abundance: -
d_gene: -
CDR3aa: CASSLAPQTYEQYF
CDR3nt: TGCGCCAGCAGCTTGGCCCCGCAGACCTACGAGCAGTACTTC

v_gene: TRBV4-3
j_gene: TRBJ2-2
abundance: -
d_gene: -
CDR3aa: CASSPTRPNTGELFF
CDR3nt: TGCGCCAGCAGCCCCACTAGGCCGAACACCGGGGAGCTGTTTTTT

v_gene: TRBV28
j_gene: TRBJ2-7
abundance: -
d_gene: -
CDR3aa: CASSLGAIYYEQYF
CDR3nt: TGTGCCAGCAGTTTGGGGGCCATCTACTACGAGCAGTACTTC

v_gene: TRBV27
j_gene: TRBJ1-4
abundance: -
d_gene: -
CDR3aa: CASRPTYAGGNEKLFF
CDR3nt: TGTGCCAGCAGACCTACCTACGCGGGGGGGAATGAAAAACTGTTTTTT

v_gene: TRBV15
j_gene: TRBJ2-1
abundance: -
d_gene: -
CDR3aa: CATSKERGMEQFF
CDR3nt: TGTGCCACCAGCAAAGAAAGGGGCATGGAGCAGTTCTTC

v_gene: TRBV3-1/TRBV3-2
j_gene: TRBJ2-7
abundance: -
d_gene: TRBD1
CDR3aa: CASSQAWGQGSYEQYF
CDR3nt: TGTGCCAGCAGCCAGGCCTGGGGACAGGGGTCCTACGAGCAGTACTTC

v_gene: TRBV2
j_gene: TRBJ2-1
abundance: -
d_gene: TRBD2
CDR3aa: CASSPGTSLSNEQFF
CDR3nt: TGTGCCAGCAGTCCCGGGACTAGCCTGTCGAATGAGCAGTTCTTC

v_gene: TRBV5-6
j_gene: TRBJ1-5
abundance: -
d_gene: TRBD1
CDR3aa: CASSLGDRETQPQHF
CDR3nt: TGTGCCAGCAGCTTGGGAGACAGGGAAACCCAGCCCCAGCATTTT

v_gene: TRBV13
j_gene: TRBJ1-6
abundance: once
d_gene: -
CDR3aa: CASSLGGSAGSPLHF
CDR3nt: TGTGCCAGCAGCTTAGGGGGCAGCGCGGGCTCACCCCTCCACTTT

v_gene: TRBV5-1
j_gene: TRBJ1-1
abundance: -
d_gene: TRBD1
CDR3aa: CASSLTGGREAFF
CDR3nt: TGCGCCAGCAGCTTGACAGGGGGCCGGGAGGCTTTCTTT

v_gene: TRBV14
j_gene: TRBJ1-6
abundance: -
d_gene: -
CDR3aa: CASSPLRAGNSPLHF
CDR3nt: TGTGCCAGCAGCCCCCTCAGGGCAGGGAATTCACCCCTCCACTTT

v_gene: TRBV10-1
j_gene: TRBJ1-5
abundance: -
d_gene: TRBD1
CDR3aa: CASSEGTGVGDQPQHF
CDR3nt: TGCGCCAGCAGTGAGGGAACAGGGGTCGGGGATCAGCCCCAGCATTTT